These T cell receptor beta chains were read from a single sample in a study of cytomegalovirus exposure and HLA in healthy donors. Some clones are missing from TCRdb's copy, which holds only in-frame ones; the method was immunoSEQ multiplex PCR. Seen here are some 150,000 clones, about 65% observed once, and the top ten hold over 2.5%. Material for sequencing was PBMCs. The receptors were sampled from a woman between 25 and 40 years old in good health and CMV-seronegative. Both conserved end residues are part of each CDR3. The D gene is left open where the match is weak. Clone size is stated in some rows and not others, as once, few, many or a class when expanded.

clone_size | d_call | j_call | v_call | cdr3_aa | cdr3_nt
NA | NA | TRBJ2-2 | TRBV7-9 | CASSSPERVGELFF | TGTGCCAGCAGCTCTCCAGAGCGGGTCGGGGAGCTGTTTTTT
NA | NA | TRBJ1-1 | TRBV28 | CATNLGEQYTEAFF | TGTGCCACAAACCTCGGAGAGCAATACACTGAAGCTTTCTTT
NA | NA | TRBJ1-3 | TRBV30 | CAGALGASGNTIYF | TGTGCCGGGGCCCTCGGAGCATCTGGAAACACCATATATTTT
NA | TRBD1 | TRBJ1-1 | TRBV5-6 | CASSLEGQGATEAFF | TGTGCCAGCAGCTTGGAGGGACAGGGGGCCACTGAAGCTTTCTTT
NA | TRBD1 | TRBJ1-1 | TRBV7-9 | CASASGTGGTEAFF | TGTGCCAGCGCCTCCGGGACAGGGGGCACTGAAGCTTTCTTT
NA | TRBD1 | TRBJ2-2 | TRBV2 | CASTGQGNTGELFF | TGTGCCAGCACGGGACAGGGAAACACCGGGGAGCTGTTTTTT
few | TRBD1 | TRBJ2-1 | TRBV5-6 | CASSWLRDRENEQFF | TGTGCCAGCAGCTGGCTCCGGGACAGGGAAAATGAGCAGTTCTTC
NA | NA | TRBJ2-1 | TRBV5-1 | CASSSPPGGLVDYNEQFF | TGCGCCAGCAGCTCTCCTCCAGGGGGGTTAGTGGACTACAATGAGCAGTTCTTC
NA | NA | TRBJ1-2 | TRBV27 | CASKREADYGYTF | TGTGCCAGCAAGAGGGAGGCCGACTATGGCTACACCTTC
NA | NA | TRBJ1-1 | TRBV7-6 | CASSLGGGFAEAFF | TGTGCCAGCAGCTTAGGGGGGGGGTTCGCTGAAGCTTTCTTT
NA | NA | TRBJ2-1 | TRBV2 | CASRTGSSYNEQFF | TGTGCCAGCAGAACAGGGAGCTCCTACAATGAGCAGTTCTTC
few | NA | TRBJ1-5 | TRBV4-1 | CASSQAGVRQPQHF | TGCGCCAGCAGCCAAGCAGGGGTCCGTCAGCCCCAGCATTTT
NA | NA | TRBJ2-2 | TRBV6-5 | CASSANTGELFF | TGTGCCAGCTCCGCGAACACCGGGGAGCTGTTTTTT
few | NA | TRBJ1-6 | TRBV19 | CASSIAPHGNSPLHF | TGTGCCAGTAGTATAGCCCCTCACGGTAATTCACCCCTCCACTTT
NA | NA | TRBJ2-3 | TRBV6-6 | CASTSRTATDTQYF | TGTGCCAGCACCTCTCGGACAGCCACAGATACGCAGTATTTT
NA | NA | TRBJ1-5 | TRBV27 | CASSPYQGLGNQPQHF | TGTGCCAGCAGCCCATACCAGGGTCTGGGTAATCAGCCCCAGCATTTT
once | TRBD2 | TRBJ2-3 | TRBV28 | CASVPSGSLDTQYF | TGTGCCAGCGTTCCTAGCGGGAGTTTGGATACGCAGTATTTT
once | NA | TRBJ1-1 | TRBV4-3 | CASSPQPTGSGNTEAFF | TGCGCCAGCAGCCCACAACCAACAGGTTCGGGGAACACTGAAGCTTTCTTT